This TCR beta chain originates from a study of blood T cell repertoires in COVID-19. As for the study in general: COVID-19 samples from acute and convalescent phases originated in the United States, Italy and Spain. PBMCs, B-cell-depleted T cells, or T cells provided the cDNA or gDNA that made up the material.

CDR1 MDHEN and CDR2 SYDVKM come from the germline V gene. The CDR3 runs 15 residues. With 4 bases removed from V and 1 base from J, the gap between germline ends came to 14 bases. Per the study methods: Amplification of reference gene primers was used by the study to estimate nucleated cell counts. Produced via immunoSEQ multiplex PCR; TCRdb's table is partial and in-frame only. That table gives V, J and clone size, and the DNA gave D and trimming. The sample lists approximately 280,000 clones, 89% occurring once. The V call is TRBV28, the J call TRBJ2-7; a possible D gene is TRBD1 (6 bases). The sequence was obtained from a woman in her fifties or sixties with acute or convalescent COVID-19. The sequencing sample was made of peripheral blood. CDR3 nucleotides: TGTGCCAGCAGTTCACAGGGATTAGGTTCCTACGAGCAGTACTTC. Translating gives CASSSQGLGSYEQYF. The full variable domain, its missing parts supplied by reference TRBV28 and TRBJ2-7, is DVKVTQSSRYLVKRTGEKVFLECVQDMDHENMFWYRQDPGLGLRLIYFSYDVKMKEKGDIPEGYSVSREKKERFSLILESASTNQTSMYLCASSSQGLGSYEQYFGPGTRLTVT.